This T cell receptor (beta chain) was captured by sequencing in a study of technical replicates of blood from several donors. The repertoire was sequenced with immunoSEQ multiplex PCR; TCRdb's copy has only in-frame clones and lacks some. This table has tens of thousands of clones, approximately 97% appearing once. The sample holds one count of this clone. The CDR3 extends over 13 amino acids. CDR1 SGHNT and CDR2 YYREEE come from the germline V gene (reference sequence). Deletions cut 2 bases from V and 1 base from J, with 6 bases between. This chain uses TRBV5-4 with TRBJ1-1; D not resolved. The sample comprised T cells isolated from PBMCs. The clonotype was recovered from a human donor in good health. The CDR3 protein is CASSLSQNTEAFF. The CDR3 DNA reads TGTGCCAGCAGCTTATCCCAGAACACTGAAGCTTTCTTT. The variable domain in full, completed from reference TRBV5-4 and TRBJ1-1, reads ETGVTQSPTHLIKTRGQQVTLRCSSQSGHNTVSWYQQALGQGPQFIFQYYREEENGRGNFPPRFSGLQFPNYSSELNVNALELDDSALYLCASSLSQNTEAFFGQGTRLTVV.